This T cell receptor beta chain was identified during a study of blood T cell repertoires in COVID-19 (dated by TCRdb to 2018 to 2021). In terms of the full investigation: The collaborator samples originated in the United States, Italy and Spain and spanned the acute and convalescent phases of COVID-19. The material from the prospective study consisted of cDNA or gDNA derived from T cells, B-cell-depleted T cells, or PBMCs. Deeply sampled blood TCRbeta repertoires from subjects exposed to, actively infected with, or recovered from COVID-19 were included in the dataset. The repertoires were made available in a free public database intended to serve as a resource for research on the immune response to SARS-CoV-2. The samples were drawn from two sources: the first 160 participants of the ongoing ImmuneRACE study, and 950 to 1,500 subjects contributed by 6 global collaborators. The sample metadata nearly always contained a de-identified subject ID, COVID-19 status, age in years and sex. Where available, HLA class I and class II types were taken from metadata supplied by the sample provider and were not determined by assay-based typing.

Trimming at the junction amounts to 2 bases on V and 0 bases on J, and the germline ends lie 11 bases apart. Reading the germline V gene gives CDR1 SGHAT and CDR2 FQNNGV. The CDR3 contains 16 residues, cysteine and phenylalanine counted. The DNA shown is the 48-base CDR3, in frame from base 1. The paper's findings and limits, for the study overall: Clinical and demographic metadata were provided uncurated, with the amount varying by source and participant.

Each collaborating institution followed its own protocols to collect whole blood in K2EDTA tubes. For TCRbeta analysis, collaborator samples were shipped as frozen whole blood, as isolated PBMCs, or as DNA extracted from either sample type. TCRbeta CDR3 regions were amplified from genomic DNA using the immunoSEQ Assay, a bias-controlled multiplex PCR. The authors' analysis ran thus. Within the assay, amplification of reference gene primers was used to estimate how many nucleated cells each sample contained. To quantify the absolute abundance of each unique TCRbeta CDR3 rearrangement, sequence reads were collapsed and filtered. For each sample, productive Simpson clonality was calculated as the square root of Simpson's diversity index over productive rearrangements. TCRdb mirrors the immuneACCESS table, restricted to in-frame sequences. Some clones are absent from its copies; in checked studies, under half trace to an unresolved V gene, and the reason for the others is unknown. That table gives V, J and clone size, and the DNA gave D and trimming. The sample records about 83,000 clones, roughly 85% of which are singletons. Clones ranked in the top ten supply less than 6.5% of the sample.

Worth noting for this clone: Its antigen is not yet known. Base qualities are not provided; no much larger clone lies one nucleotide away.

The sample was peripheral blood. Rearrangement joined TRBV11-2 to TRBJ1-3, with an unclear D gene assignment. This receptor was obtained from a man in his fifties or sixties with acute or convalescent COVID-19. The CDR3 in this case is CASSLIPGYSGNTIYF. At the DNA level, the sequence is TGTGCCAGCAGCTTAATCCCAGGTTACTCTGGAAACACCATATATTTT.